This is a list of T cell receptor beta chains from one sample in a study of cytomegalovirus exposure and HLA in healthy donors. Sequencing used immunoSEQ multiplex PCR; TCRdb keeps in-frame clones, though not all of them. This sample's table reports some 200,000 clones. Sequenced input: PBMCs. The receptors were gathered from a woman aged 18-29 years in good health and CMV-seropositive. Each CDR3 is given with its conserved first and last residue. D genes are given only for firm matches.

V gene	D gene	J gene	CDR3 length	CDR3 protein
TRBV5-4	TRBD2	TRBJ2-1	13	CASSSSGGNEQFF
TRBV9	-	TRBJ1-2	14	CASSVGPRVDGYTF
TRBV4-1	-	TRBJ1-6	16	CASSPRAGTPNSPLHF
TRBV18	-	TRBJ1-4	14	CASSPAGINEKLFF
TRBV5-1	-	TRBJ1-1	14	CASSLVQMNTEAFF
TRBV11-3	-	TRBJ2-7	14	CASSPPWPLDEQYF
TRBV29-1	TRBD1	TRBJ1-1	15	CSVQKQGAGDTEAFF
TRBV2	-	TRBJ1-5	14	CASREDELNQPQHF
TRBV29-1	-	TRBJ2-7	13	CSVAGLLSYEQYF
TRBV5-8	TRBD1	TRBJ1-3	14	CASRPTGSGNTIYF
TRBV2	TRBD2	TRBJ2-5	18	CASRAPSGRAVGAETQYF
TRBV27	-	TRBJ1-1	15	CASSLGRGRATEAFF
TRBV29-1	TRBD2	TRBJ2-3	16	CSVVLAGGGATDTQYF
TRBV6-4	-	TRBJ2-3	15	CASSDSVGDSDTQYF
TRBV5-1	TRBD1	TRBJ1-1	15	CASSYVQGAATEAFF
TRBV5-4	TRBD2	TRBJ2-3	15	CASSFSGGPADTQYF
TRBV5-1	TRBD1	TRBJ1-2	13	CASSETGGRGYTF
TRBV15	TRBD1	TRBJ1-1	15	CATSGRTGGDTEAFF
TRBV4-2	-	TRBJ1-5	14	CASSPGNSNQPQHF
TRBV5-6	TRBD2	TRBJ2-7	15	CASSLVAGVDYEQYF
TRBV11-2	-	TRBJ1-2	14	CASSSSRSNYGYTF
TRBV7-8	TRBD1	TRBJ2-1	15	CASSLSRDRGNEQFF
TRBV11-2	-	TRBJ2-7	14	CASSLGTVAYEQYF
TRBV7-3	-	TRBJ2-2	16	CASSLLRAGNTGELFF
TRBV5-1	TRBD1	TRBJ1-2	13	CASRTDRHYGYTF
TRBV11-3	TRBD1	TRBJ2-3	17	CASSFRSGQTSTDTQYF
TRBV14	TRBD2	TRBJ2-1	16	CASSQLGLAGDNEQFF
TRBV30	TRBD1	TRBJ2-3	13	CARDRGQADTQYF